The clone carrying this T cell receptor (beta chain) was seen ten or more times. With 2 bases removed from V and 1 base from J, the gap between germline ends came to 8 bases. This CDR3 region has 14 residues. Germline assignment: CDR1 LGHNT and CDR2 FRNRAP. The source of the sample is a study of T cell repertoires in cytomegalovirus infection. The overall study: Public TCR beta signatures provided an indication of both CMV infection and a matching HLA type.

MiXCR, run by TCRdb on the reads, gives a single entry per CDR3 protein. This table has under 150,000 distinct CDR3 sequences, approximately 8.8% appearing once. The chain recombines TRBV12-5 with TRBJ1-1; D may be TRBD1 (5 bases). The sequenced material came from PBMCs. This TCR derives from a human donor in good health (CMV status not recorded). Some clones in this sample may be carry-over from other donors' samples. The CDR3 nucleotides are TGTGCTAGTGGTTTGATCGGACAGAACACTGAAGCTTTCTTT. Its protein is CASGLIGQNTEAFF.